The 3 T cell receptor beta chains below all came from one sample that was sequenced in a study of OX40 agonist ivuxolimab in advanced cancers. Profiling relied on immunoSEQ multiplex PCR, and the TCRdb table lists in-frame clones only, not all of them. The sample records approximately 90,000 clones, 70% to 90% being singletons. The sample here was CD4+ or CD8+ T cells sorted from blood, taken in a trial of the OX40 agonist ivuxolimab. Receptors originate from an adult with an advanced solid tumor such as melanoma, head and neck, liver or kidney cancer.

The genes are TRBV28 and TRBJ2-7; the match to TRBD1 covers 7 bases. Germline trimming cut 4 bases from V and 4 bases from J; bases unmatched to any gene: 4. The CDR3 is made up of 13 amino acids. Germline V gene sequence: CDR1 MDHEN, CDR2 SYDVKM. This chain's CDR3 is CASSSPGQYEQYF. The DNA of the CDR3 is TGTGCCAGCAGTTCGCCGGGACAGTACGAGCAGTACTTC.

The chain couples TRBV5-5 to TRBJ2-7; D is undetermined. Trimming pared 4 bases from V and 4 bases from J, leaving 6 bases between. Germline-derived CDR1 and CDR2 are SGHKS and YYEKEE (reference sequence). This CDR3 has 11 amino acids. CDR3 coding DNA: TGTGCCAGCAGCACACAATACGAGCAGTACTTC. Translation: CASSTQYEQYF.

This chain joins TRBV19 and TRBJ2-5; 7 nucleotides align to TRBD1. The CDR3 is made up of 16 amino acids. Germline V CDR1 and CDR2: LNHDA, SQIVND (reference sequence). V trimming: 6 bases; J trimming: 4 bases; junction bases outside the gene matches: 14. This chain's CDR3 is CASSIMPPTGRETQYF. CDR3 DNA sequence: TGTGCCAGTAGCATTATGCCCCCGACAGGGCGAGAGACCCAGTACTTC.